This is a list of T cell receptor beta chains from one sample in a study of T-cell reconstitution after alpha-beta-depleted transplantation in children. Each CDR3 protein is one row after TCRdb ran MiXCR on the PCR reads. The repertoire holds 450,000 to 600,000 distinct CDR3 sequences, with about 18% as singletons. The sequenced sample was PBMCs from the stem cell graft donor, obtained from the stem cell graft. The receptors shown here come from a human donor who donated a stem cell graft to a child with acute lymphoblastic leukemia. CDR3s include the opening cysteine and the closing phenylalanine or tryptophan. Fields, in order: V gene, J gene, clone size, CDR3 protein. The size field is filled for only some rows; it gives once, few, many or a size class.

v_gene: TRBV29-1
j_gene: TRBJ2-7
abundance: .
CDR3aa: CSAVQGTFSYEQYF

v_gene: TRBV12-3/TRBV12-4
j_gene: TRBJ2-1
abundance: few
CDR3aa: CASSLGLAGSEQFF

v_gene: TRBV6-1
j_gene: TRBJ2-5
abundance: few
CDR3aa: CASTRWRAETQYF

v_gene: TRBV6-5
j_gene: TRBJ2-1
abundance: few
CDR3aa: CASSSPYNNEQFF

v_gene: TRBV5-1
j_gene: TRBJ2-3
abundance: .
CDR3aa: CASSWPTGGVADTQYF

v_gene: TRBV5-1
j_gene: TRBJ2-7
abundance: few
CDR3aa: CASSGPSGGTTYEQYF

v_gene: TRBV6-1
j_gene: TRBJ2-7
abundance: .
CDR3aa: CASTVGRVSSYEQYF

v_gene: TRBV20-1
j_gene: TRBJ2-7
abundance: .
CDR3aa: CSARDRDRPPIAQYF

v_gene: TRBV4-2
j_gene: TRBJ2-7
abundance: .
CDR3aa: CASSRREVEYEQYF

v_gene: TRBV5-5
j_gene: TRBJ2-1
abundance: .
CDR3aa: CASSLPQGYYNEQFF

v_gene: TRBV6-5
j_gene: TRBJ1-2
abundance: .
CDR3aa: CASSYSTSWQDYGYTF

v_gene: TRBV29-1
j_gene: TRBJ2-6
abundance: .
CDR3aa: CSVGQYSGANVLTF

v_gene: TRBV12-3/TRBV12-4
j_gene: TRBJ2-1
abundance: .
CDR3aa: CASSLEGGIGEQFF

v_gene: TRBV4-2
j_gene: TRBJ2-7
abundance: .
CDR3aa: CASSQPLAGGYEQYF

v_gene: TRBV11-2
j_gene: TRBJ2-1
abundance: few
CDR3aa: CASSSVIRGPSYNEQFF

v_gene: TRBV11-1
j_gene: TRBJ1-5
abundance: .
CDR3aa: CVRWTDPSNQPQHF

v_gene: TRBV2
j_gene: TRBJ2-7
abundance: few
CDR3aa: CASREREPPRGEQYF

v_gene: TRBV6-5
j_gene: TRBJ2-1
abundance: few
CDR3aa: CASSGMGNEQFF

v_gene: TRBV18
j_gene: TRBJ1-1
abundance: few
CDR3aa: CASSFLSGTVEAFF

v_gene: TRBV29-1
j_gene: TRBJ2-1
abundance: .
CDR3aa: CSVEDSISYNEQFF

v_gene: TRBV5-1
j_gene: TRBJ2-2
abundance: few
CDR3aa: CASSRMTGELFF

v_gene: TRBV5-1
j_gene: TRBJ2-7
abundance: few
CDR3aa: CASSLDMWAGGQYEQYF